Below are 10 T cell receptor beta chains sequenced from a single sample in a study of identical twins. MiXCR, applied by TCRdb to the 5' RACE reads, yields one record per CDR3 protein. The sample has 600,000 to 850,000 distinct CDR3 sequences, 18% seen once. Another study also made use of these data, one on T cells expressing NK-cell markers.

Material for sequencing was PBMCs. The receptors stem from a woman in her late teens or twenties in good health.

This chain joins TRBV7-3 and TRBJ2-7; 8 bases agree with TRBD2. Germline V gives CDR1 SGHTA, CDR2 FQGTGA. The CDR3 runs 14 residues. J was trimmed by 2 bases and V by 5 bases; bases with no gene match: 5. The CDR3 DNA sequence: TGTGCCAGCAGCCCACCGGGGGGGACCTACGAGCAGTACTTC. This encodes CASSPPGGTYEQYF.

This clonotype came up a few times. V and J are TRBV20-1 and TRBJ2-5, with 8 nucleotides matching TRBD2. CDR3 size: 15 residues. The V gene end was trimmed by 0 bases and the J gene end by 0 bases; junction bases not matched to a gene: 3. CDR1 and CDR2 (germline): DFQATT, SNEGSKA (reference sequence). The CDR3 nucleotides read TGCAGTGCTAGAGAGGGTAGCGGGGACCAAGAGACCCAGTACTTC. This codes for CSAREGSGDQETQYF.

This clonotype was seen a few times. This chain links TRBV7-2 with TRBJ2-5, with D possibly TRBD2 on 6 matching bases. The CDR3 runs 15 residues. Germline CDR1 and CDR2: SGHTA and FQGNSA. The V gene lost 5 bases and the J gene lost 5 bases, with 18 bases spanning the gap. In nucleotides, the CDR3 is TGTGCCAGCAGCCCTCGGCCAGGTGGAGGGGAGACCCAGTACTTC. This codes for CASSPRPGGGETQYF.

This clonotype was picked up a small number of times. The gene calls are TRBV7-9 and TRBJ2-2, with TRBD1 matching over 7 bases. V lost 3 bases and J lost 6; bases outside the gene matches: 1. Per the germline V gene, CDR1 is SEHNR and CDR2 is FQNEAQ (reference sequence). This CDR3 contains 13 residues. CDR3 coding DNA: TGTGCCAGCAGCTTTGGGACAGCCGGGGAGCTGTTTTTT. This encodes CASSFGTAGELFF.

This clonotype was counted only a few times. The chain uses TRBV3-1 and TRBJ1-4; D unclear. V gave up 1 base and J gave up 8 bases, with 11 bases separating them. The germline V gene has CDR1 LGHDT and CDR2 YNNKEL (reference sequence). CDR3 length: 14 amino acids. DNA of the CDR3: TGTGCCAGCAGCCAAGCCTTCGGAGGGGAAAAACTGTTTTTT. Encoded protein: CASSQAFGGEKLFF.

The chain uses TRBV30 and TRBJ2-5; a weak D match, TRBD1 (6 bases). The CDR3 sequence is 13 residues long. Per germline, CDR1 GTSNPN and CDR2 SVGIG (reference sequence). The CDR3 loop reads CARRATGQETQYF. For the CDR3, the DNA is TGTGCTCGTAGGGCGACAGGACAAGAGACCCAGTACTTC.

This clonotype showed up just a few times. The chain combines TRBV4-3 with TRBJ1-4; 7 positions agree with TRBD1. Germline V gene data show CDR1 as LGHNA and CDR2 as YSLEER. This CDR3 spans 14 amino acids. The V gene end was trimmed by 0 bases and the J gene end by 7 bases; junction bases not matched to a gene: 2. CDR3 nucleotides: TGCGCCAGCAGCCAAGATACAGGGGCTGAAAAACTGTTTTTT. It codes for CASSQDTGAEKLFF.

This clonotype was found a few times. V is TRBV21-1 and J is TRBJ2-2. TRBV21-1 is shown as a pseudogene. The CDR3 has 15 residues. CDR3 protein: CASSNKTANTGELFF. DNA for the CDR3: TGTGCCAGCAGCAATAAGACAGCGAACACCGGGGAGCTGTTTTTT.

This clonotype has a handful of counts. This sequence joins TRBV13 and TRBJ2-5; 9 bases fit TRBD1. Germline CDR1 PRHDT, CDR2 FYEKMQ (reference sequence). The CDR3 sequence is 16 residues long. The J segment lost 7 bases and the V segment lost 2 bases, leaving 11 bases of the junction unmatched. Here the CDR3 DNA reads TGTGCCAGCAGCTTAAACCCGGGGACAGGGCAGGCGACCCAGTACTTC. It codes for CASSLNPGTGQATQYF. Full variable domain (remainder filled in from reference TRBV13 and TRBJ2-5): AAGVIQSPRHLIKEKRETATLKCYPIPRHDTVYWYQQGPGQDPQFLISFYEKMQSDKGSIPDRFSAQQFSDYHSELNMSSLELGDSALYFCASSLNPGTGQATQYFGPGTRLLVL.

This clonotype was counted only a few times. The rearrangement uses TRBV7-8 and TRBJ1-2; perhaps TRBD1 as D (6 bases). This CDR3 contains 15 residues. Germline assignment: CDR1 SGHVS and CDR2 FQNEAQ. Trimming removed 5 bases at V and 8 bases at J, with 21 bases between. The CDR3 spells CASSPQGRGSIGYTF. The CDR3 nucleotides read TGTGCCAGCAGCCCACAGGGAAGAGGGAGTATAGGCTACACCTTC.